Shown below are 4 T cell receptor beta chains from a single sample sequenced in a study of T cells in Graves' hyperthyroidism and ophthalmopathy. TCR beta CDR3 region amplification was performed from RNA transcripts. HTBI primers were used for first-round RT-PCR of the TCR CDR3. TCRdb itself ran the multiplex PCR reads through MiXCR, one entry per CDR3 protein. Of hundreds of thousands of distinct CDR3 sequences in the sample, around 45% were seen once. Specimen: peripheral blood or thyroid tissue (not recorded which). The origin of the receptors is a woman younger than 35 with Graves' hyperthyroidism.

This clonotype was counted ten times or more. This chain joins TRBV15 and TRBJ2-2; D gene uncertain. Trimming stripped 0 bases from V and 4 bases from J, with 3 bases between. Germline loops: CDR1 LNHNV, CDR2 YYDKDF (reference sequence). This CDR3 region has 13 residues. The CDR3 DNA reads TGTGCCACCAGCAGAGAACGCACCGGGGAGCTGTTTTTT. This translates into CATSRERTGELFF.

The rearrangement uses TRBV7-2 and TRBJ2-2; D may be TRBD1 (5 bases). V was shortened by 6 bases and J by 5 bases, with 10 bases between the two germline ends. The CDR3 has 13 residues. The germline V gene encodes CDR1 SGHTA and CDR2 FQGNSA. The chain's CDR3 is CASSYRLTGELFF. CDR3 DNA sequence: TGTGCCAGCAGTTACAGGCTTACCGGGGAGCTGTTTTTT. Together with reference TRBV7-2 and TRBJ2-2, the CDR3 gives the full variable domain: GAGVSQSPSNKVTEKGKDVELRCDPISGHTALYWYRQSLGQGLEFLIYFQGNSAPDKSGLPSDRFSAERTGGSVSTLTIQRTQQEDSAVYLCASSYRLTGELFFGEGSRLTVL.

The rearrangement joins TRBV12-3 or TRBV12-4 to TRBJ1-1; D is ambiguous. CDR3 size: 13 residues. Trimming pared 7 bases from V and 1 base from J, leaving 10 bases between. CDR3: CASTGGWNTEAFF. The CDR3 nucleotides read TGTGCCAGCACCGGCGGATGGAACACTGAAGCTTTCTTT.

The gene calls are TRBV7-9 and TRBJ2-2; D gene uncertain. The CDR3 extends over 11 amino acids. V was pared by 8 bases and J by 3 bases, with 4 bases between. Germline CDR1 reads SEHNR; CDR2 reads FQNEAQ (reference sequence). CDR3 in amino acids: CASGHTGELFF. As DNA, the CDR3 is TGTGCCAGCGGACACACCGGGGAGCTGTTTTTT.